This TCR beta chain appears in the sequencing data of a study of blood T cell repertoires in COVID-19. The V segment lost 8 bases and the J segment 12 bases; nucleotides outside the gene matches: 8. The CDR3 runs to 12 residues. Germline lookup yields CDR1 MDHEN and CDR2 SYDVKM. TCRdb keeps only in-frame clones here, not all; method: immunoSEQ multiplex PCR. The sample carries about 130,000 clones, 88% recorded once. The sequence derives from a man in his 70s with active COVID-19. The chain uses TRBV28 and TRBJ1-1; TRBD1 agrees at 11 bases. The specimen was peripheral blood. For the CDR3, the DNA is TGTGCCAGCTGGTGGACAGGGGGCATATCTTTCTTT. Encoded protein: CASWWTGGISFF.